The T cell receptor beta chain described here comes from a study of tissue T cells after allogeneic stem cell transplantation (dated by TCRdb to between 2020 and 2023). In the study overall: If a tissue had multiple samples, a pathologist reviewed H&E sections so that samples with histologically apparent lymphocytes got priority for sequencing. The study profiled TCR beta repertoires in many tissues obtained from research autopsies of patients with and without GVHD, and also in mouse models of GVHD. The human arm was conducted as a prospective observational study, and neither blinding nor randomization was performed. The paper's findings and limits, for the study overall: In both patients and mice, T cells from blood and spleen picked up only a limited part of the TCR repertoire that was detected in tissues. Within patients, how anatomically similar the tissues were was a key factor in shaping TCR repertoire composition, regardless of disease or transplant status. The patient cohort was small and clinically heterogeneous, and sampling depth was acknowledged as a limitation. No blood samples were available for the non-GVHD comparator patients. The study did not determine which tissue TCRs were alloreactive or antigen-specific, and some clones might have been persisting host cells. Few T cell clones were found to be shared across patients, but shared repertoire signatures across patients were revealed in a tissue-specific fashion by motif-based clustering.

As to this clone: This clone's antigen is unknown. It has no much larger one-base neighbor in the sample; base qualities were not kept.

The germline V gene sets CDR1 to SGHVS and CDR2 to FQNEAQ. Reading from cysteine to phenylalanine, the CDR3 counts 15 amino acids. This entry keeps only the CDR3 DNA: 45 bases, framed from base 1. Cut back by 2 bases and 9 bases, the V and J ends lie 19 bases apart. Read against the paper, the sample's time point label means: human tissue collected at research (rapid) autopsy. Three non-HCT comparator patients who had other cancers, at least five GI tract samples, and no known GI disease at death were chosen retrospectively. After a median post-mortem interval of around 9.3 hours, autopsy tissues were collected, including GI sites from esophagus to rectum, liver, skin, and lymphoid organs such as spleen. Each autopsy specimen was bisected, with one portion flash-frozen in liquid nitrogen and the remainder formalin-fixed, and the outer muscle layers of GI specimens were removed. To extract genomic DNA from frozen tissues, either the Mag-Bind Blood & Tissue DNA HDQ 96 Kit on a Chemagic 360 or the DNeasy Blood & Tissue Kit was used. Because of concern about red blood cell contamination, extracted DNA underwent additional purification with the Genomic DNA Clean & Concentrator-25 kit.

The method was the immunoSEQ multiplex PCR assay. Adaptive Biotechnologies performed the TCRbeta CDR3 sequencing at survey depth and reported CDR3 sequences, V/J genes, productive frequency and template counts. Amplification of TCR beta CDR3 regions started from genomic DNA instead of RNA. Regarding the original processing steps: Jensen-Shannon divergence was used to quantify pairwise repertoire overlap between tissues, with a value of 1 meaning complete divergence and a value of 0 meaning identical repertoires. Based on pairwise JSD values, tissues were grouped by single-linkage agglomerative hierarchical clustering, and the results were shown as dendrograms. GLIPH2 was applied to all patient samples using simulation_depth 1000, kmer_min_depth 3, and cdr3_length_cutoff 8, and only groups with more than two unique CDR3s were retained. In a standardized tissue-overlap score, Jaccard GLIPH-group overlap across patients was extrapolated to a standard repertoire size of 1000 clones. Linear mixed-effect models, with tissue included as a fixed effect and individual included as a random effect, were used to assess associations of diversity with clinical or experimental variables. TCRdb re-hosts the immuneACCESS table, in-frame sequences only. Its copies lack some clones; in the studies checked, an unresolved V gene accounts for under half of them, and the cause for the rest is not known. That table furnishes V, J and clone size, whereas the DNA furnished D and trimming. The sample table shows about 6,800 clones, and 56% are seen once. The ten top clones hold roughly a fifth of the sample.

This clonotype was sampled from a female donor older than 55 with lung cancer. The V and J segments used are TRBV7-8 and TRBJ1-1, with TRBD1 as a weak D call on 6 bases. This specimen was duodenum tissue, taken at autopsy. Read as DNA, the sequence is TGTGCCAGCAGCTTATTAACCACAGGGATTTCCAAAGCTTTCTTT. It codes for CASSLLTTGISKAFF.